A single sample gave rise to the 16 T cell receptor beta chains below, sequenced in a study of blood T cell repertoires in COVID-19. Only in-frame clones appear in the TCRdb table, and some are missing; sequencing was by immunoSEQ multiplex PCR. The top ten clones hold less than 1.5% of a sample with just under 65,000 clones, 70% to 90% of them seen once. Source material: peripheral blood. These receptors came from a man aged 40-49 years with acute or convalescent COVID-19.

By frequency in the sample, this clone is medium-sized. The chain uses TRBV9 and TRBJ1-6; TRBD1 is a possible D gene (6 bases). CDR3 length: 16 amino acids. V dropped 4 bases and J dropped 0 bases, with 11 bases sitting between them. The germline V gene has CDR1 SGDLS and CDR2 YYNGEE. CDR3 region: CASSPQQGSYNSPLHF. Here the CDR3 DNA reads TGTGCCAGCAGCCCCCAACAGGGCTCCTATAATTCACCCCTCCACTTT.

The CDR3 bases are TGTGCCTGGGATGAGAGGGGCACAGATACGCAGTATTTT. Translation gives CAWDERGTDTQYF. The chain is built from TRBV30 and TRBJ2-3; the D gene is possibly TRBD2 (5 bases). Trimming left V 5 bases short and J 1 base short, with 10 bases between. CDR3 length equals 13 residues. CDR1 and CDR2 from the germline V gene are GTSNPN and SVGIG (reference sequence).

CDR3 coding DNA: TGTGCCAGCAGCTTGGCAGGGGATCCGATCAGGACTGAAGCTTTCTTT. It encodes CASSLAGDPIRTEAFF. The V gene is TRBV5-5, the J gene TRBJ1-1; D is possibly TRBD1 (6 bases). Deletions cut 0 bases from V and 5 bases from J, with 17 bases between. There are 16 residues in the CDR3. CDR1 and CDR2 (germline): SGHKS, YYEKEE (reference sequence).

This clone was counted a single time. Other DNA sequences in this specimen translate into the identical CDR3. The J gene is TRBJ1-1, the V gene TRBV18, with TRBD1 as a possible D gene (6 bases). The CDR3 runs 14 residues. The germline CDR1 and CDR2 sequences are KGHSH and LQKENI. Trimming pared 2 bases from V and 3 bases from J, leaving 10 bases between. Written as DNA, the CDR3 is TGTGCCAGCTCACCAAGGGGGAAGGACACTGAAGCTTTCTTT. Translated: CASSPRGKDTEAFF.

With regard to this clone: Within the sample, other DNA sequences also encode this same CDR3. CDR3 nucleotide sequence: TGTGCCAGTAGCGGGACACTGAACACTGAAGCTTTCTTT. This encodes CASSGTLNTEAFF. This chain connects TRBV19 to TRBJ1-1; tentative D call: TRBD1 (6 bases). Germline V gene lookup returns CDR1 LNHDA and CDR2 SQIVND (reference sequence). V was trimmed by 6 bases and J by 0 bases, leaving 8 bases between them. The CDR3 length is 13 residues.

J is TRBJ2-4 and V is TRBV2, with D maybe TRBD1 (6 bases). Germline V gene lookup returns CDR1 SNHLY and CDR2 FYNNEI. The V gene lost 0 bases and the J gene lost 2 bases, with 14 bases spanning the gap. This CDR3 is built from 17 residues. The DNA for the CDR3 is TGTGCCAGCAGTGAAGCTACTATCAGGGGCTCCAAAAACATTCAGTACTTC. The encoded protein is CASSEATIRGSKNIQYF. Filled out from reference TRBV2 and TRBJ2-4, the complete variable domain reads EPEVTQTPSHQVTQMGQEVILRCVPISNHLYFYWYRQILGQKVEFLVSFYNNEISEKSEIFDDQFSVERPDGSNFTLKIRSTKLEDSAMYFCASSEATIRGSKNIQYFGAGTRLSVL.

The rearrangement joins TRBV7-2 to TRBJ2-5; D gene unclear. The CDR3 is 12 amino acids. Germline CDR1 is SGHTA and CDR2 is FQGNSA. Trimming pared 2 bases from V and 5 bases from J, leaving 6 bases between. The CDR3 DNA reads as TGTGCCAGCAGCTTATTTCGGGAGACCCAGTACTTC. Translation gives CASSLFRETQYF. The full variable domain, in which reference TRBV7-2 and TRBJ2-5 provide the parts outside the CDR3, is GAGVSQSPSNKVTEKGKDVELRCDPISGHTALYWYRQSLGQGLEFLIYFQGNSAPDKSGLPSDRFSAERTGGSVSTLTIQRTQQEDSAVYLCASSLFRETQYFGPGTRLLVL.

V and J are TRBV12-2 and TRBJ1-1; the D call of TRBD1 is as the table states it, not checked on the DNA. TRBV12-2 has pseudogene status. This CDR3 comprises 14 residues. CDR3 region: CASRLEGVNTEAFF. DNA of the CDR3: TGTGCAAGTCGCTTAGAGGGGGTTAACACTGAAGCTTTCTTT.

This chain connects TRBV12-3 or TRBV12-4 to TRBJ1-6, with a tentative D call TRBD1 (5 bases). CDR3 length: 13 amino acids. V shed 7 bases and J shed 8 bases, with 12 bases lying between them. This chain's CDR3 is CASKRGGDSPLHF. The DNA for the CDR3 is TGTGCCAGCAAACGGGGAGGGGATTCACCCCTCCACTTT.

The rearrangement links TRBV21-1 to TRBJ2-7; the D segment call TRBD1 is taken from the table without a DNA check. TRBV21-1 has pseudogene status. The CDR3 is made up of 14 amino acids. As DNA, the CDR3 is TGTGCCAGCAGCCCCACAGGGGATAACTACGAGCAGTACTTC. The encoded protein is CASSPTGDNYEQYF.

The gene calls are TRBV3-1 (or the pseudogene TRBV3-2) and TRBJ2-3; 8 positions match TRBD2. Trimming removed 0 bases from V and 9 bases from J; junction bases left unmatched: 8. The CDR3 consists of 15 residues. Germline V lookup: CDR1 LGHDT, CDR2 YNNKEL (reference sequence). CDR3 region: CASSQDRTSFQTQYF. The DNA for the CDR3 is TGTGCCAGCAGCCAAGATAGGACTAGCTTCCAAACGCAGTATTTT.

In this sample, this clone turned up once. This rearrangement joins TRBV19 to TRBJ1-2; D unresolved. Looked up from germline, CDR1 is LNHDA and CDR2 is SQIVND (reference sequence). The V end lost 7 bases, the J end lost 5 bases, and 26 bases lay between the germline ends. The CDR3 length is 17 residues. DNA of the CDR3: TGTGCCAGTACCCTCCTGAGGGCAGCGAGTACTATTTATGGCTACACCTTC. It codes for CASTLLRAASTIYGYTF.

This clone occurred once. The rearrangement joins TRBV10-3 to TRBJ1-1, with TRBD1 matching 7 bases. The CDR3 extends over 14 amino acids. Per the germline V gene, CDR1 is ENHRY and CDR2 is SYGVKD. Trimming took 6 bases from V and 0 from J; bases not matched to a gene: 4. CDR3 protein: CAIRRDSLNTEAFF. Here the CDR3 DNA reads TGTGCCATCAGGAGGGACAGTTTGAACACTGAAGCTTTCTTT.

This chain joins TRBV19 and TRBJ1-2, with 7 bases fitting TRBD1. There are 14 residues in the CDR3. V gave up 5 bases and J gave up 4 bases; unmatched junction bases: 7. Looked up from germline, CDR1 is LNHDA and CDR2 is SQIVND (reference sequence). DNA for the CDR3: TGTGCCAGTAGTCCCAGGGGGGAAGGCTATGGCTACACCTTC. Its protein is CASSPRGEGYGYTF.

The sample holds one count of this clone. CDR3: CAWSAPDRDGYTF. CDR3 nucleotides: TGTGCCTGGAGTGCCCCGGACAGGGATGGCTACACCTTC. This chain uses TRBV30 with TRBJ1-2, with TRBD1 matching over 8 bases. The trim removed 1 base at V and 6 bases at J, leaving 4 bases unmatched. CDR1 GTSNPN and CDR2 SVGIG come from the germline V gene (reference sequence). The CDR3 consists of 13 residues. The full variable domain, with the rest looked up from reference TRBV30 and TRBJ1-2, is SQTIHQWPATLVQPVGSPLSLECTVEGTSNPNLYWYRQAAGRGLQLLFYSVGIGQISSEVPQNLSASRPQDRQFILSSKKLLLSDSGFYLCAWSAPDRDGYTFGSGTRLTVV.

The chain combines TRBV4-1 with TRBJ2-1; 9 bases fit TRBD1. The germline V gene encodes CDR1 MGHRA and CDR2 YSYEKL. The length of the CDR3 is 15 residues. Trimming at V came to 5 bases and at J to 8 bases, leaving 10 bases not matched to a gene. This CDR3 is CASSSTRDRVYEQFF. CDR3 bases: TGCGCCAGCAGCTCGACCCGGGACAGGGTATATGAGCAGTTCTTC.